This T cell receptor beta chain was identified during a study of glioma-infiltrating T cells. Overall study results and limits: Non-neoplastic patients had below-expected tissue-blood divergence, while all gliomas exceeded expectation.

TCR alpha and beta CDR3 regions were amplified from RNA using iRepertoire nested multiplex PCR. TCRdb passed the multiplex PCR reads through MiXCR, listing each CDR3 protein once. Of 170,000 or so distinct CDR3 sequences in the sample, approximately 40% are singletons; the top ten hold about 5.2%. This clonotype was seen only a few times. The target antigen is unknown. This receptor was taken from a human donor with low-grade glioma or glioblastoma, undergoing nonglioma brain surgery, or in good health (not recorded which). Source material: glioma tissue, nonneoplastic brain tissue, or PBMCs (not recorded which).

The CDR3 loop is CASSLSRLNTEAFF. In DNA, the CDR3 is TGTGCCAGCAGCTTAAGTAGGCTGAACACTGAAGCTTTCTTT. The chain recombines TRBV13 with TRBJ1-1; D remains unclear. CDR1 and CDR2 (germline): PRHDT, FYEKMQ (reference sequence). The CDR3 totals 14 residues. V lost 2 bases, J lost 0 bases, and 7 bases lay in between. Full variable domain (missing parts from reference TRBV13 and TRBJ1-1): AAGVIQSPRHLIKEKRETATLKCYPIPRHDTVYWYQQGPGQDPQFLISFYEKMQSDKGSIPDRFSAQQFSDYHSELNMSSLELGDSALYFCASSLSRLNTEAFFGQGTRLTVV.